What follows are 24 T cell receptor beta chains derived from one specimen sequenced in a study of tumor-infiltrating lymphocytes in primary liver carcinoma. Production of TCR beta cDNA used approximately 0.45 ug total RNA together with a constant-region primer. Libraries covering TCR beta were generated through three nested multiplex PCR rounds (using a slightly modified ARM-PCR). Investigators reported that the first two PCR rounds, at approximately 11 cycles each, used TRBV1-TRBV30 forward primers with a C-beta reverse primer. Each CDR3 protein is one row after TCRdb ran MiXCR on the multiplex PCR reads. The data show 55,000 to 65,000 distinct CDR3 sequences, with 60% to 85% seen just once and roughly three fifths held by the top ten. From roughly 21-30 mg of unsorted bulk tissue, DNA and RNA were co-extracted together. The specimen sequenced was liver tumor tissue from sampling region 2. Stated subset: tumor region T2, inferior pole. The receptors were sampled from a man aged 35 to 55 with primary liver carcinoma and hepatitis B virus infection.

To note about this clonotype: A much more abundant neighbour one base away suggests this may be a read error. The gene calls are TRBV28 and TRBJ1-5; D gene unclear. The CDR3 is 14 amino acids. The V gene's germline CDR1 is MDHEN and CDR2 SYDVKM. The chain's CDR3 is CARSLVGFNQPQHF. CDR3 coding DNA: TGTGCCAGGAGTTTGGTGGGGTTCAATCAGCCCCAGCATTTT.

The CDR3 spells CASSSLSGSHEQYF. The DNA of the CDR3 is TGTGCCAGCAGTTCCCTTAGCGGGAGCCATGAGCAGTACTTC. The V call is TRBV6-5, the J call TRBJ2-7, with 9 bases matching TRBD2. V was pared by 4 bases and J by 7 bases, with 8 bases of the junction left unmatched. In germline, CDR1 is MNHEY, CDR2 SVGAGI. This CDR3 is 14 amino acids long.

This chain connects TRBV12-3 or TRBV12-4 to TRBJ2-2; D uncertain. The CDR3 length is 12 residues. CDR3 region: CVSGLRPGELFF. The CDR3 bases are TGTGTCAGTGGCCTCCGTCCCGGGGAGCTGTTTTTT.

As for this clonotype: A read error may account for a junction end that differs from germline. The chain couples TRBV11-2 to TRBJ2-1; the match to TRBD2 covers 9 bases. The germline V gene encodes CDR1 SGHAT and CDR2 FQNNGV. The CDR3 spans 16 residues. The CDR3 is CASNLELLAGMDEQFF. As DNA, the CDR3 is TGTGCCAGCAACTTAGAGCTCCTAGCGGGGATGGATGAGCAGTTCTTC.

Of note for this clonotype: Without the conserved terminal phenylalanine or tryptophan, this CDR3 likely stems from a read error. The chain carries TRBV11-2 and TRBJ2-5; D is ambiguous. Germline V gives CDR1 SGHAT, CDR2 FQNNGV. CDR3 size: 13 residues. The CDR3: CANSLNSQETQYS. The CDR3 DNA is TGTGCCAACAGCCTCAACAGCCAAGAAACCCAGTACTCC.

V gene TRBV4-1 combines with J gene TRBJ2-7; tentatively, D is TRBD2 (6 bases). Trimming removed 6 bases from V and 3 bases from J, with 18 bases in between. The CDR3 sequence is 15 residues long. Per the germline V gene, CDR1 is MGHRA and CDR2 is YSYEKL. CDR3 sequence (DNA): TGCGCCAGCAGTGAAGATTTGGGAGGTGGCTACGAGCAGTACTTC. It codes for CASSEDLGGGYEQYF.

CDR3: CVNSQQSGDTQYF. The CDR3 region has the DNA TGTGTCAACAGCCAACAGTCCGGGGATACGCAGTATTTT. V and J are TRBV14 and TRBJ2-3, with D hard to call. The CDR3 runs 13 residues. Per germline, CDR1 SGHDN and CDR2 FVKESK.

The table lists this clonotype with a count of one. CDR3 bases: TGTGCCAGCAGCTTAGTATCCGGGGGTGGGGTAGGGGGAGATGCGAATACGCAGTATTTT. Translated: CASSLVSGGGVGGDANTQYF. The J gene is TRBJ2-3, the V gene TRBV11-2; either TRBD1 or TRBD2 may fit D (6 bases each). The CDR3 is 20 amino acids. The germline CDR1 and CDR2 sequences are SGHAT and FQNNGV. V was pared by 1 base and J by 7 bases, with 30 bases between.

Regarding this clonotype: A junction boundary mismatches the germline segment, possibly from a read error. The rearrangement uses TRBV4-2 and TRBJ2-7, with 15 bases aligning to TRBD2. Germline V gene sequence: CDR1 LGHNA, CDR2 YNFKEQ. The CDR3 is 18 residues long. The CDR3 DNA reads as TGTGCTAGCAGTGGAAAACCGGGACTAGCGGGAGGACAACACGAGCAGTACTTC. This codes for CASSGKPGLAGGQHEQYF.

This clonotype was counted a few times. A much more abundant neighbour one base away suggests this may be a read error. V gene TRBV14 combines with J gene TRBJ2-3; D gene ambiguous. CDR3 size: 14 residues. Per the germline V gene, CDR1 is SGHDN and CDR2 is FVKESK. For the CDR3, the DNA is TGTGCCAACAGCCAAGATCATTGGGGAAATACGCAGTATTTT. Translating it yields CANSQDHWGNTQYF. Full variable domain (outside the CDR3, taken from reference TRBV14 and TRBJ2-3): EAGVTQFPSHSVIEKGQTVTLRCDPISGHDNLYWYRRVMGKEIKFLLHFVKESKQDESGMPNNRFLAERTGGTYSTLKVQPAELEDSGVYFCANSQDHWGNTQYFGPGTRLTVL.

The V call is TRBV12-3 or TRBV12-4, the J call TRBJ2-5, with D hard to call. V gave up 3 bases and J gave up 0 bases, with 14 bases separating them. This CDR3 is 16 amino acids long. In DNA, the CDR3 is TGTGCCAGCAGTTTCTATAGGCAGGTGGACCAAGAGACCCAGTACTTC. Protein: CASSFYRQVDQETQYF.

The CDR3 sequence: CASSSDLNTEAFF. The DNA of the CDR3 is TGTGCCAGCAGCTCCGACTTGAACACTGAAGCTTTCTTT. The rearrangement joins TRBV11-2 to TRBJ1-1, with D unclear. Germline CDR1 reads SGHAT; CDR2 reads FQNNGV. Trimming cost V 4 bases and J 0 bases, with 6 bases left between them. This CDR3 contains 13 residues.

With respect to this clonotype: The CDR3 end shows no conserved phenylalanine or tryptophan, and so a read error is likely. This chain uses TRBV12-3 or TRBV12-4 with TRBJ2-7; a possible D gene is TRBD1 (6 bases). The CDR3 contains 12 residues. The CDR3 sequence: CACSFPGDEQYL. DNA for the CDR3: TGTGCCTGCAGTTTTCCAGGGGACGAGCAGTACCTC.

Concerning this clonotype: A junction end diverges from the germline sequence, so it may reflect a read error. Here the CDR3 DNA reads TGCAGCGTTACTAGCAGCCCTTACGAGCAATACTTC. Encoded protein: CSVTSSPYEQYF. V is TRBV29-1 and J is TRBJ2-7, with D perhaps matching TRBD2 (6 bases). The CDR3 is made up of 12 amino acids. The germline V gene encodes CDR1 SQVTM and CDR2 ANQGSEA.

As for this clonotype: Mismatch with germline at one junction end may stem from a read error. The chain recombines TRBV7-9 with TRBJ2-1; a possible D gene is TRBD2 (5 bases). The CDR3 length is 12 residues. The germline V gene has CDR1 SEHNR and CDR2 FQNEAQ (reference sequence). The CDR3 protein is CDSSGRFDEQLF. The CDR3 region has the DNA TGTGACAGCAGCGGCAGGTTTGATGAGCAGTTATTC.

The rearrangement links TRBV29-1 to TRBJ2-1; D unclear. CDR1 SQVTM and CDR2 ANQGSEA come from the germline V gene. CDR3 length: 14 residues. V was trimmed by 6 bases and J by 0 bases, leaving 12 bases between them. DNA for the CDR3: TGCAGCGTCCAAGCAGGAAACTCCTACAATGAGCAGTTCTTC. Encoded protein: CSVQAGNSYNEQFF.

This chain uses TRBV12-3 or TRBV12-4 with TRBJ2-7, with a possible D match to TRBD2 (6 bases). The CDR3 is 13 residues long. The CDR3 protein is CVGSPTGAGRQYF. CDR3 sequence (DNA): TGTGTCGGCAGTCCGACTGGCGCGGGGAGGCAGTACTTC.

The chain is built from TRBV11-2 and TRBJ1-1; D is possibly TRBD1 (5 bases). Germline assignment: CDR1 SGHAT and CDR2 FQNNGV. Trimming stripped 5 bases from V and 4 bases from J, with 14 bases between. The length of the CDR3 is 14 residues. The CDR3 sequence is CASSLGGEGTEAFF. The CDR3 bases are TGTGCCAGCAGCCTGGGGGGAGAGGGCACTGAAGCTTTCTTT.

The J gene is TRBJ2-3, the V gene TRBV6-6; possible D gene TRBD2, 5 bases. Trimming left V 8 bases short and J 3 bases short, with 15 bases between. From germline, CDR1 is MNHNY and CDR2 SVGAGI (reference sequence). The length of the CDR3 is 14 residues. The CDR3 DNA follows: TGTGCCAGCGGATACAACGGGAATACAGATACGCAGTATTTT. It specifies CASGYNGNTDTQYF.

The rearrangement joins TRBV11-2 to TRBJ2-7; the match to TRBD2 covers 12 bases. CDR3 size: 16 residues. Trimming at V came to 11 bases and at J to 8 bases, leaving 19 bases not matched to a gene. Germline V gene data show CDR1 as SGHAT and CDR2 as FQNNGV. CDR3 protein: CACRLALAGGPSKQYF. CDR3 sequence (DNA): TGTGCCTGCCGCTTAGCTCTAGCGGGAGGGCCCTCCAAGCAGTACTTC.

The sample holds a few counts of this clonotype. V is TRBV4-2 and J is TRBJ1-6, with D unresolved. Germline V gene lookup returns CDR1 LGHNA and CDR2 YNFKEQ. This CDR3 region has 16 residues. V was trimmed by 0 bases and J by 8 bases, leaving 14 bases between them. CDR3 DNA sequence: TGTGCCAGCAGCCAAGAGGGGTCAGGAGGAGATTCACCCCTCCACTTT. Translating it yields CASSQEGSGGDSPLHF.

By proportion, this clonotype is medium-sized. This chain connects TRBV11-2 to TRBJ2-5; D remains unclear. Germline V lookup: CDR1 SGHAT, CDR2 FQNNGV. V was trimmed by 6 bases and J by 1 base, leaving 9 bases between them. The CDR3 loop spans 13 amino acids. CDR3 DNA sequence: TGTGCCAGCAGTTATAACAGCCAAGAGACCCAGTACTTC. This encodes CASSYNSQETQYF.

As regards this clonotype: This may come from a read error, since a much larger clone is one base off. This likely comes from a read error, as the CDR3 has no conserved phenylalanine or tryptophan at its end. The V and J genes are TRBV29-1 and TRBJ2-5, with D possibly matching TRBD1 (6 bases). Deletions cut 4 bases from V and 2 bases from J, with 8 bases between. Germline V CDR1 and CDR2: SQVTM, ANQGSEA. CDR3 length: 12 amino acids. The DNA for the CDR3 is TGCAGCGTTGCTGGACAGCAAGAGACCCAGTACATC. Amino acid sequence: CSVAGQQETQYI.

In this sample, this clonotype turned up a few times. This chain joins TRBV6-2 or TRBV6-3 and TRBJ2-7, with D uncertain. CDR1 and CDR2 from the germline V gene are MNHEY and SVGEGT. Deletions cut 0 bases from V and 0 bases from J, with 9 bases between. The length of the CDR3 is 15 residues. CDR3 nucleotides: TGTGCCAGCAGTTACTCCGGTGATAGCTCCTACGAGCAGTACTTC. Translation: CASSYSGDSSYEQYF.